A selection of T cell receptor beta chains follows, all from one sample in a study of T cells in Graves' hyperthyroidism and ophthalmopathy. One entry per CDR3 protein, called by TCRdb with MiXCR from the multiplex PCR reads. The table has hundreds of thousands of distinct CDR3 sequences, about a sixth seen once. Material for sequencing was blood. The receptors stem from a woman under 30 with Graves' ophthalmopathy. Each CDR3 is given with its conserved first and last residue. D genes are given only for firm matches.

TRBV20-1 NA CSAPKDSFYNEQFF
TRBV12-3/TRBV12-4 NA CASSLLENTEAFF
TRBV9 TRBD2 CASSVNPSGRDSTDTQYF
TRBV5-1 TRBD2 CASSVTTSGGGSGANVLTF
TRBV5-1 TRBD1 CASSLDDRVSYEQYF
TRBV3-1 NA CASSLAGPANYGYTF
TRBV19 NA CASSAGHGDTEAFF
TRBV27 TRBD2 CASSLSVWRGGPDTQYF
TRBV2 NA CASSSQGAMNTEAFF
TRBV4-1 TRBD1 CASSQFRGRETQYF
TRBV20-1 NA CSARDLGYARPYGYTF
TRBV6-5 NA CASSYSNLAFSSYNEQFF
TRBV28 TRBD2 CASNPTVRTSGSGRSYEQYF
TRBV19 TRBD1 CASSISGTGSTEAFF
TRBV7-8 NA CASIIPEYGELFF
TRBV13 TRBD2 CASSPSGRLTDTQYF
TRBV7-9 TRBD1 CASTIEATGAIGEKLFF
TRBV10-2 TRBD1 CASSEQGVSGYTF
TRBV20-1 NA CSASRDPVYEQYF
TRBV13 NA CASSPRSSYNSPLHF
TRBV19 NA CASKETGELFF
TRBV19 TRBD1 CASSMDRGNTEAFF
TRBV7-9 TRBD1 CASSKGQGAMNTEAFF
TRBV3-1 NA CASSLPGAFGYGYTF
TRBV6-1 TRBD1 CASRVGQHYEQYF
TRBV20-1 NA CSARDNGNPKGQETQYF
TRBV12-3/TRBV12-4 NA CASSLAGDSYEQYF
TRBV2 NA CASSDAGGNQPQHF
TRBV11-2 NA CASSPGAGDYAEQFF
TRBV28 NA CASSLAGTGAFF
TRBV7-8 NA CASSLAGGAGNQPQHF
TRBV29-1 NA CSVVVGEETQYF
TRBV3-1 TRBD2 CASSQRGLGGRETQYF
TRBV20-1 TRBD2 CSGTSTSSSYEQYF
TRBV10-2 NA CASRTSLGQETQYF
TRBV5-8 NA CASSYMDYGYTF
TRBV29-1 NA CSVGVGTGKTEAFF
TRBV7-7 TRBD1 CASSFTGVHEQFF
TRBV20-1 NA CSGRFRGAGGELFF
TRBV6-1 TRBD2 CASSQNSGKSTDTQYF
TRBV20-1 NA CSASSRFYNEQFF
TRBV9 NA CASSGGAKYNEQFF
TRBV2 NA CASSTKWTQYF
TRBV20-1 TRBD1 CSAREYDRVGENEQYF
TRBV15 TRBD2 CATSRHPRAGGPGELFF
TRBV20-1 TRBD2 CSASNQLTSGTYNEQFF
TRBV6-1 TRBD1 CASSIGQGSTGANVLTF
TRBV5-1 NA CASSAAGANGYTF
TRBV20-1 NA CSARKPGYDGGELFF